This T cell receptor beta chain came from a study of blood T cell repertoires in COVID-19. In the study overall: T cells, B-cell-depleted T cells, or PBMCs supplied cDNA or gDNA.

Unmatched junction bases numbered 9, after V lost 3 bases and J lost 1 base. Germline V CDR1 and CDR2: SGDLS, YYNGEE. The CDR3 totals 16 residues. Profiled with immunoSEQ multiplex PCR; TCRdb holds only in-frame clones, not every one. The data contain 300,000 to 400,000 clones, over 75% of them seen just once; the ten biggest clones take up approximately 7.5%. The rearrangement uses TRBV9 and TRBJ1-1; 7 bases align to TRBD1. The sequenced sample was peripheral blood. This TCR was recovered from a human donor in a cohort sampled during active COVID-19. The CDR3 sequence: CASSGLPGQKNTEAFF. The CDR3 region has the DNA TGTGCCAGCAGCGGCCTTCCGGGACAGAAGAACACTGAAGCTTTCTTT.